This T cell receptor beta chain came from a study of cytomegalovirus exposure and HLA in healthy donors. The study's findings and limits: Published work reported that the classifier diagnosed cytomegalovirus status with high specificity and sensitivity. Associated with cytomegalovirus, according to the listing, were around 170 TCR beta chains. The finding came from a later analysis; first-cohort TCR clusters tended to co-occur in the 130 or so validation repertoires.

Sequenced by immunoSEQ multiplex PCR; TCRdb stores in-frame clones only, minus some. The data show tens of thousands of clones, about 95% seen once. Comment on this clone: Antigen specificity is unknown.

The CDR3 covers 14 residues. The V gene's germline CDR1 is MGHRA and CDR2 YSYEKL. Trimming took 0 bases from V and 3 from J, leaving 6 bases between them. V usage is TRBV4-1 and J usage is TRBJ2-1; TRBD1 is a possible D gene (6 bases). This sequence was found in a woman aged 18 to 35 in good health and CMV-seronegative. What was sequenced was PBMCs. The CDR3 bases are TGCGCCAGCAGCCAAGACAGGGGCTACAATGAGCAGTTCTTC. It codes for CASSQDRGYNEQFF.